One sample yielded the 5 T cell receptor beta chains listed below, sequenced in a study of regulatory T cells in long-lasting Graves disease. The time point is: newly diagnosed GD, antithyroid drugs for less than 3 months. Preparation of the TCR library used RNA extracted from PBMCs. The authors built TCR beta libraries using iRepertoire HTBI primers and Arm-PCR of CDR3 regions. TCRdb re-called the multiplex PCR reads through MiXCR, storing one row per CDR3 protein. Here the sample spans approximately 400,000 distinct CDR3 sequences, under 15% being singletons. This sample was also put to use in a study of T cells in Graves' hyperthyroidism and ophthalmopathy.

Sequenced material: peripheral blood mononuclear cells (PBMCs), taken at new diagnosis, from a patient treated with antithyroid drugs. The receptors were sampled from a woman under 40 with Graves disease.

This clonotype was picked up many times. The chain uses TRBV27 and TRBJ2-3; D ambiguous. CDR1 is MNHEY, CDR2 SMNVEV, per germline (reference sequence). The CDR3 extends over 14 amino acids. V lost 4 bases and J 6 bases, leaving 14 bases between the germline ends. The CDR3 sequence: CASSSSSLGDTQYF. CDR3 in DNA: TGTGCCAGCAGTTCTTCTTCCCTCGGGGATACGCAGTATTTT.

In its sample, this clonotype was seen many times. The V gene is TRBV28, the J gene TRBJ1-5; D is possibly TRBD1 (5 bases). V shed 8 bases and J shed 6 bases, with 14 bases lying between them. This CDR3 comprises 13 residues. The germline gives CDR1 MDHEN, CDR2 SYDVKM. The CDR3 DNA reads TGTGCCAGCGGGGGGGTTCCCGGTCAGCCCCAGCATTTT. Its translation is CASGGVPGQPQHF.

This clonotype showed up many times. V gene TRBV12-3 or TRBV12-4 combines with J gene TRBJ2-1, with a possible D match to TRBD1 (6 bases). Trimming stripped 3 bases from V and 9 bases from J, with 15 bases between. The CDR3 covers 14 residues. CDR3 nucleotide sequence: TGTGCCAGCAGTTTCAGCCCCGGACAGCCTGAGCAGTTCTTC. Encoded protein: CASSFSPGQPEQFF.

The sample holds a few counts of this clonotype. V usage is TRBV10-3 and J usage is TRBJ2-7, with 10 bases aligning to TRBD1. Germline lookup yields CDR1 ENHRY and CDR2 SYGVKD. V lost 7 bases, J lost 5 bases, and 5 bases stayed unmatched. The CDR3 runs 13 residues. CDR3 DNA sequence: TGTGCCATCAATATGGACAGGGGGAACGAGCAGTACTTC. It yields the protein CAINMDRGNEQYF.

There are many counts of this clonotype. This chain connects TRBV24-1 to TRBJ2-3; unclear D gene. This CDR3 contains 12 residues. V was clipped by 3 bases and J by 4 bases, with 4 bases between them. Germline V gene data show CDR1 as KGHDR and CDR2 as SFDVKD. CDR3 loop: CATSDLADTQYF. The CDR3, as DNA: TGTGCCACCAGTGATCTAGCAGATACGCAGTATTTT.